Included here is one T cell receptor beta chain sequence, with context. The data stem from a study of cytomegalovirus exposure and HLA in healthy donors. This CDR3 has 16 residues. Per the germline V gene, CDR1 is SGHAT and CDR2 is FQNNGV. V was clipped by 4 bases and J by 0 bases; unmatched bases: 3. The protocol was immunoSEQ multiplex PCR, while the TCRdb copy is restricted to in-frame clones and leaves out a portion. This table has some 80,000 clones, 85% to 95% appearing once. The chain is built from TRBV11-2 and TRBJ2-7; 13 nucleotides line up with TRBD2. The receptor comes from a woman aged 18-35 years in good health and CMV-seronegative. Sequencing input: PBMCs. The CDR3, as DNA: TGTGCCAGCAGCTCCCGGACTAGCGGGAGCTCCTACGAGCAGTACTTC. Translating it yields CASSSRTSGSSYEQYF.